Below, 30 T cell receptor beta chains from the same sample are listed, as sequenced in a study of CD8+ T cells in alopecia areata. Extracted from the samples, RNA was reverse transcribed into cDNA to serve as the sequencing template. Profiled with immunoSEQ multiplex PCR; TCRdb holds only in-frame clones, not every one. Among approximately 100,000 clones, less than 50% were seen once, and the ten largest hold roughly 0.83%. The sequencing sample was made of CD4+ T cells sorted from blood. These receptor sequences come from a human donor with alopecia areata.

This clone was found a few times. This chain joins TRBV7-2 and TRBJ2-3; D is ambiguous. The CDR3 is 12 residues long. The germline gives CDR1 SGHTA, CDR2 FQGNSA. V was trimmed by 5 bases and J by 2 bases, leaving 5 bases between them. The DNA for the CDR3 is TGTGCCAGCAGCGTTTACACAGATACGCAGTATTTT. Protein product: CASSVYTDTQYF.

This chain uses TRBV6-5 with TRBJ2-7; 8 bases agree with TRBD2. In germline, CDR1 is MNHEY, CDR2 SVGAGI. The CDR3 length is 15 residues. With 2 bases clipped from V and 5 bases from J, the junction kept 8 bases outside the gene matches. CDR3: CASSYDPAGVNEQYF. CDR3 DNA sequence: TGTGCCAGCAGTTACGATCCAGCGGGAGTGAACGAGCAGTACTTC.

The sample holds a few counts of this clone. The chain couples TRBV25-1 to TRBJ2-5; D ambiguous. Germline V gene lookup returns CDR1 MGHDK and CDR2 SYGVNS. V was shortened by 6 bases and J by 2 bases, with 7 bases between the two germline ends. This CDR3 comprises 12 residues. The CDR3 DNA sequence: TGTGCCAGCAGATCAGGACAAGAGACCCAGTACTTC. It encodes CASRSGQETQYF.

The V call is TRBV28, the J call TRBJ1-4; D call uncertain. Germline assignment: CDR1 MDHEN and CDR2 SYDVKM. This CDR3 is 13 amino acids long. V shed 8 bases and J shed 8 bases, with 15 bases lying between them. This CDR3 reads CASRTGLREKLFF. CDR3 sequence (DNA): TGTGCCAGCCGGACGGGGTTGAGGGAAAAACTGTTTTTT.

This clone appeared a few times. The rearrangement joins TRBV28 to TRBJ2-7, with 10 bases that match TRBD2. The V segment lost 8 bases and the J segment 0 bases; nucleotides outside the gene matches: 4. Germline CDR1 reads MDHEN; CDR2 reads SYDVKM. The CDR3 covers 14 residues. The CDR3 nucleotides read TGTGCCAGCCCTCCTAGCGGGAGCTCCTACGAGCAGTACTTC. Translation: CASPPSGSSYEQYF. Supplemented by reference TRBV28 and TRBJ2-7, the full variable domain reads DVKVTQSSRYLVKRTGEKVFLECVQDMDHENMFWYRQDPGLGLRLIYFSYDVKMKEKGDIPEGYSVSREKKERFSLILESASTNQTSMYLCASPPSGSSYEQYFGPGTRLTVT.

The gene calls are TRBV29-1 and TRBJ2-1; a weak D match, TRBD2 (5 bases). CDR1 SQVTM and CDR2 ANQGSEA come from the germline V gene. Trimming pared 4 bases from V and 4 bases from J, leaving 11 bases between. This CDR3 is built from 13 residues. CDR3 amino acids: CSVGGRLYNEQFF. In nucleotides, the CDR3 is TGCAGCGTTGGAGGGCGCCTTTACAATGAGCAGTTCTTC.

The chain uses TRBV23-1 and TRBJ2-5; 7 nucleotides agree with TRBD2. TRBV23-1 is flagged as an ORF with uncertain function. This CDR3 has 14 residues. J was trimmed by 4 bases and V by 8 bases; bases with no gene match: 10. The CDR3 reads CASPPYWEGETQYF. The CDR3, as DNA: TGCGCCAGCCCCCCATATTGGGAGGGAGAGACCCAGTACTTC.

The CDR3 loop reads CASSVASQASGNTIYF. The CDR3 DNA sequence: TGTGCCAGCAGCGTAGCTTCCCAGGCCTCTGGAAACACCATATATTTT. V usage is TRBV9 and J usage is TRBJ1-3; no definite D call. The V and J ends lost 0 bases and 0 bases respectively, with 10 bases between them. The CDR3 totals 16 residues. CDR1 and CDR2 from the germline V gene are SGDLS and YYNGEE. The full variable domain, with the rest looked up from reference TRBV9 and TRBJ1-3, is DSGVTQTPKHLITATGQRVTLRCSPRSGDLSVYWYQQSLDQGLQFLIQYYNGEERAKGNILERFSAQQFPDLHSELNLSSLELGDSALYFCASSVASQASGNTIYFGEGSWLTVV.

The chain is built from TRBV27 and TRBJ2-7; D is perhaps TRBD2 (5 bases). This CDR3 is 15 amino acids long. The V end lost 0 bases, the J end lost 6 bases, and 15 bases lay between the germline ends. Germline assignment: CDR1 MNHEY and CDR2 SMNVEV (reference sequence). The CDR3 here is CASSLSKGYGIEQYF. The DNA for the CDR3 is TGTGCCAGCAGTTTATCTAAGGGATACGGGATCGAGCAGTACTTC.

About this clone: Other nucleotide sequences in the sample specify the same CDR3. V gene TRBV29-1 combines with J gene TRBJ2-3; the D gene is possibly TRBD1 (5 bases). This CDR3 has 13 amino acids. Deletions cut 6 bases from V and 2 bases from J, with 12 bases between. Looked up from germline, CDR1 is SQVTM and CDR2 is ANQGSEA. The CDR3 is CSVGLRTTDTQYF. CDR3 nucleotide sequence: TGCAGCGTGGGGCTACGGACCACAGATACGCAGTATTTT.

In its sample, this clone was seen a few times. The chain joins TRBV6-6 to TRBJ2-7; TRBD2 agrees at 8 bases. Germline-derived CDR1 and CDR2 are MNHNY and SVGAGI (reference sequence). The CDR3 length is 15 residues. Trimming removed 2 bases from V and 1 base from J; junction bases left unmatched: 4. The CDR3 DNA reads TGTGCCAGCAGTTACGCGGGGGGTCGGTCCTACGAGCAGTACTTC. Translation: CASSYAGGRSYEQYF.

The rearrangement uses TRBV30 and TRBJ2-1; 10 bases line up with TRBD2. The V and J ends lost 1 base and 12 bases, in that order; junction bases with no gene match: 6. The CDR3 is made up of 13 amino acids. The V gene's germline CDR1 is GTSNPN and CDR2 SVGIG (reference sequence). The CDR3 region is CAWSGSSGRRQFF. The CDR3 DNA is TGTGCCTGGAGTGGGTCTAGCGGGAGACGGCAGTTCTTC.

In its sample, this clone was seen a few times. The rearrangement links TRBV19 to TRBJ2-3, with 8 nucleotides matching TRBD1. The CDR3 sequence is 12 residues long. Germline-derived CDR1 and CDR2 are LNHDA and SQIVND (reference sequence). V lost 9 bases to trimming and J lost 5 bases; unmatched junction nucleotides: 4. The CDR3 DNA reads as TGTGCCAGCCACGACAGGGGAGATACGCAGTATTTT. Translation gives CASHDRGDTQYF.

The V call is TRBV29-1, the J call TRBJ1-1; no definite D call. Per germline, CDR1 SQVTM and CDR2 ANQGSEA. CDR3 size: 13 residues. The V end was cut by 3 bases, the J end by 0 bases, with 8 bases between. CDR3 DNA sequence: TGCAGCGTTGACTCACTCCTGAACACTGAAGCTTTCTTT. This translates into CSVDSLLNTEAFF.

The V call is TRBV9, the J call TRBJ1-2; D is unresolved. The CDR3 runs to 14 residues. Between the trimmed V and J ends, which lost 0 bases and 7 bases, there was a span of 13 bases. The germline V gene encodes CDR1 SGDLS and CDR2 YYNGEE. CDR3 DNA: TGTGCCAGCAGCGTAGTACCCCTTCGAGGTGGCTACACCTTC. Translating it yields CASSVVPLRGGYTF. The complete variable domain, with remaining parts taken from reference TRBV9 and TRBJ1-2, reads DSGVTQTPKHLITATGQRVTLRCSPRSGDLSVYWYQQSLDQGLQFLIQYYNGEERAKGNILERFSAQQFPDLHSELNLSSLELGDSALYFCASSVVPLRGGYTFGSGTRLTVV.

This clone was seen a handful of times. The identical CDR3 is also encoded by other nucleotide sequences in the sample. This chain uses TRBV29-1 with TRBJ2-3; 10 bases match TRBD2. The CDR3 spans 14 residues. The trim removed 3 bases at V and 4 bases at J, leaving 4 bases unmatched. CDR1 is SQVTM and CDR2 is ANQGSEA in the germline V gene. In DNA form, the CDR3 reads TGCAGCGTTGAGGTAGCGGGGGGTGCAGATACGCAGTATTTT. Translating gives CSVEVAGGADTQYF.

The chain links TRBV30 to TRBJ2-5, with D possibly TRBD2 on 7 matching bases. The CDR3 consists of 16 residues. Germline lookup yields CDR1 GTSNPN and CDR2 SVGIG (reference sequence). The V end lost 2 bases, the J end lost 1 base, and 17 bases lay between the germline ends. The CDR3, as DNA: TGTGCCTGGAGTTATACTGCGGGGGCCCGCCAAGAGACCCAGTACTTC. Its translation: CAWSYTAGARQETQYF.

The CDR3 DNA reads TGTGCCAGCAGTCCGAACAGGGGTGGCTACACCTTC. Residues: CASSPNRGGYTF. The J gene is TRBJ1-2, the V gene TRBV2; 7 positions match TRBD1. The trim removed 5 bases at V and 7 bases at J, leaving 4 bases unmatched. Germline V gene sequence: CDR1 SNHLY, CDR2 FYNNEI. The length of the CDR3 is 12 residues.

The chain uses TRBV30 and TRBJ1-3; D not resolved. The V and J ends lost 2 bases and 6 bases respectively, with 5 bases between them. CDR3 length: 11 amino acids. Germline values: CDR1 GTSNPN, CDR2 SVGIG (reference sequence). The DNA for the CDR3 is TGTGCCTGGAGTAACGAAAACACCATATATTTT. Translated: CAWSNENTIYF.

This clone was recorded a few times. The chain combines TRBV29-1 with TRBJ2-7, with D perhaps given as TRBD1 or TRBD2 (7 bases each). The CDR3 sequence is 13 residues long. V was clipped by 3 bases and J by 5 bases, with 14 bases between them. The germline CDR1 and CDR2 sequences are SQVTM and ANQGSEA. CDR3 bases: TGCAGCGTTGAGGGAGGGGGCCGACACGAGCAGTACTTC. Translated: CSVEGGGRHEQYF.

This clone showed up just a few times. This chain connects TRBV7-9 to TRBJ1-2, with a weak D call TRBD1 (6 bases). The CDR3 totals 14 residues. V lost 5 bases and J lost 0, with 10 bases in between. CDR1 is SEHNR and CDR2 is FQNEAQ in the germline V gene (reference sequence). CDR3 sequence reads: CASSPGTPNYGYTF. The CDR3 DNA reads TGTGCCAGCAGCCCCGGGACACCTAACTATGGCTACACCTTC.

The rearrangement joins TRBV29-1 to TRBJ1-1; no clear D. Per the germline V gene, CDR1 is SQVTM and CDR2 is ANQGSEA. This CDR3 is 13 amino acids long. With 4 bases removed from V and 1 base from J, the gap between germline ends came to 10 bases. As DNA, the CDR3 is TGCAGCGTTGTAGAGGGAGGGAACACTGAAGCTTTCTTT. Encoded protein: CSVVEGGNTEAFF.

This clone was observed a handful of times. The chain joins TRBV29-1 to TRBJ2-3; perhaps TRBD1 as D (6 bases). V lost 2 bases and J 2 bases, leaving 14 bases between the germline ends. CDR3 length: 15 residues. Germline CDR1 reads SQVTM; CDR2 reads ANQGSEA. The CDR3 DNA is TGCAGCGTTGAACGGTTGTCAGGGGACACAGATACGCAGTATTTT. Amino acids: CSVERLSGDTDTQYF.

V and J are TRBV4-1 and TRBJ2-1; weak D call: TRBD1 (6 bases). The germline V gene encodes CDR1 MGHRA and CDR2 YSYEKL. This CDR3 contains 17 residues. The V gene lost 1 base and the J gene lost 0 bases, with 13 bases spanning the gap. The CDR3, as DNA: TGCGCCAGCAGCCAAGGTCGACAGGTCCGCTCCTACAATGAGCAGTTCTTC. It yields the protein CASSQGRQVRSYNEQFF.

The V and J genes are TRBV29-1 and TRBJ1-4, with 7 positions matching TRBD1. CDR1 is SQVTM and CDR2 is ANQGSEA in the germline V gene. There are 12 residues in the CDR3. V shed 3 bases, J shed 8 bases, and the junction held 3 bases outside the gene matches. The chain's CDR3 is CSVDVRGEKLFF. CDR3 DNA sequence: TGCAGCGTTGACGTCAGGGGGGAAAAACTGTTTTTT.

This chain uses TRBV30 with TRBJ1-1; D uncertain. This CDR3 spans 11 amino acids. The V and J ends lost 3 bases and 7 bases respectively, with 9 bases between them. Germline V CDR1 and CDR2: GTSNPN, SVGIG (reference sequence). Here the CDR3 reads CAWSGRVEAFF. The DNA for the CDR3 is TGTGCCTGGAGCGGACGGGTTGAAGCTTTCTTT.

In its sample, this clone was seen a few times. The rearrangement joins TRBV30 to TRBJ2-7; 11 positions match TRBD2. The CDR3 is 13 residues long. From germline, CDR1 is GTSNPN and CDR2 SVGIG (reference sequence). J lost 3 bases, V lost 5 bases, and 3 bases had no gene match. CDR3 in amino acids: CAWGTSGFYEQYF. Written as DNA, the CDR3 is TGTGCCTGGGGGACTAGCGGATTCTACGAGCAGTACTTC.

This clone came up many times. One end of the junction fails to match germline, which may point to a read error. The CDR3 protein is CASSYSVRVSDEQYF. CDR3 sequence (DNA): TGTGCCAGCAGTTACTCGGTCCGAGTCTCCGACGAGCAGTACTTC. The V call is TRBV6-5, the J call TRBJ2-7; D ambiguous. CDR3 length: 15 residues. Germline values: CDR1 MNHEY, CDR2 SVGAGI.

CDR3 sequence (DNA): TGTGCCTGGAGTGTTGGACTAGCAGTCTCGTCCGAGCAGTACTTC. Translated, it gives CAWSVGLAVSSEQYF. This chain uses TRBV30 with TRBJ2-7; 8 positions agree with TRBD2. From germline, CDR1 is GTSNPN and CDR2 SVGIG (reference sequence). Losses at the gene ends were 0 bases for V and 6 bases for J; bases not matched to a gene: 10. The CDR3 has 15 amino acids.

This sequence joins TRBV30 and TRBJ2-7; possibly TRBD2 for D (5 bases). Germline CDR1 reads GTSNPN; CDR2 reads SVGIG (reference sequence). This CDR3 spans 13 amino acids. V was cut by 2 bases and J by 2 bases, with 10 bases left in between. The CDR3 spells CAWSSAVPYEQYF. CDR3 nucleotides: TGTGCCTGGAGTTCAGCGGTCCCCTACGAGCAGTACTTC.